This TCR beta chain was profiled in a study of cytomegalovirus exposure and HLA in healthy donors. General study points: Several of the most significant clusters appeared, in a later analysis, to be linked to common viral pathogens.

This CDR3 is built from 17 residues. CDR1 is SGDLS and CDR2 is YYNGEE in the germline V gene. Trimming left V 0 bases short and J 4 bases short, with 19 bases between. Primers included in the PCR were 60 Vbeta and 13 Jbeta primers. Assay used: immunoSEQ multiplex PCR; TCRdb lists only in-frame clones, some missing. Seen here are roughly 170,000 clones, about four fifths observed once, and the top ten hold approximately 6.8%. Note on this clone: Its antigen is currently unknown.

J is TRBJ1-2 and V is TRBV9, with D possibly being TRBD1 (5 bases). The sequence derives from a man aged 25-45 years in good health and CMV-seropositive. Sequencing input: PBMCs. Here the CDR3 DNA reads TGTGCCAGCAGCGTAGATAGGGACTCCGACAGAAGCTATGGCTACACCTTC. Residues: CASSVDRDSDRSYGYTF.